This TCR beta chain is from a study of regulatory T cells in long-lasting Graves disease. Time point noted: persistent/refractory GD, antithyroid drugs over 5 years with positive TRAb. Extracted PBMC RNA gave rise to the TCR library. American Thyroid Association guidelines defined Graves' disease diagnosis. This clonotype has only a few counts. What it binds is unknown. Study-level points and caveats: Whereas new patients shared 966 public clonotypes, persistent patients shared more, at 2,500 to 3,500.

Researchers made TCR beta libraries by using iRepertoire HTBI primers and running Arm-PCR on CDR3 regions. TCRdb redid the calling of the multiplex PCR reads with MiXCR, one entry per CDR3 protein. The data hold hundreds of thousands of distinct CDR3 sequences, with around 32% observed a single time. The specimen was peripheral blood mononuclear cells (PBMCs), collected when the disease was refractory, from a patient treated with antithyroid drugs. The sequence came from a female donor with Graves disease.

The CDR3 is CASSPTDPYTEAFF. CDR3 nucleotides: TGTGCCAGCAGCCCTACCGATCCATACACTGAAGCTTTCTTT. This chain links TRBV9 with TRBJ1-1; D not certain. CDR1 is SGDLS and CDR2 is YYNGEE in the germline V gene. Trimming stripped 4 bases from V and 3 bases from J, with 13 bases between. CDR3 length: 14 amino acids.